Following are 23 T cell receptor beta chains from one sample sequenced in a study of lymphopenia after photon versus proton radiotherapy. Only in-frame clones appear in the TCRdb table, and some are missing; sequencing was by immunoSEQ multiplex PCR. Here the sample spans around 70,000 clones, 92% being singletons. The sample was peripheral blood, taken from a patient treated with photon-based radiotherapy. The receptors stem from a woman in her thirties or forties with cholangiocarcinoma.

The chain combines TRBV7-3 with TRBJ2-3; 7 nucleotides agree with TRBD2. Germline lookup yields CDR1 SGHTA and CDR2 FQGTGA. Germline trimming cut 1 base from V and 6 bases from J; bases unmatched to any gene: 10. The CDR3 loop spans 16 amino acids. CDR3 amino acids: CASSLSGTTNADTQYF. The CDR3 nucleotides read TGTGCCAGCAGCTTAAGCGGGACTACCAACGCGGATACGCAGTATTTT. Variable domain in full (rest from reference TRBV7-3 and TRBJ2-3): GAGVSQTPSNKVTEKGKYVELRCDPISGHTALYWYRQSLGQGPEFLIYFQGTGAADDSGLPNDRFFAVRPEGSVSTLKIQRTERGDSAVYLCASSLSGTTNADTQYFGPGTRLTVL.

This chain uses TRBV29-1 with TRBJ1-1; a possible D gene is TRBD1 (5 bases). In germline, CDR1 is SQVTM, CDR2 ANQGSEA. V lost 0 bases to trimming and J lost 2 bases, with 16 bases between them. The CDR3 is 16 residues long. The CDR3 region has the DNA TGCAGCGTTGAAGATAGGTGGCGGGGGGGTAACACTGAAGCTTTCTTT. The encoded protein is CSVEDRWRGGNTEAFF.

The J gene is TRBJ1-1, the V gene TRBV7-9, with 7 bases lining up with TRBD1. Germline values: CDR1 SEHNR, CDR2 FQNEAQ (reference sequence). The CDR3 is 14 amino acids. V trimming: 5 bases; J trimming: 2 bases; junction bases outside the gene matches: 5. The CDR3 DNA follows: TGTGCCAGCAGCGAGGGACAGTCAAACACTGAAGCTTTCTTT. It is translated as CASSEGQSNTEAFF. Full variable domain (rest looked up from reference TRBV7-9 and TRBJ1-1): DTGVSQNPRHKITKRGQNVTFRCDPISEHNRLYWYRQTLGQGPEFLTYFQNEAQLEKSRLLSDRFSAERPKGSFSTLEIQRTEQGDSAMYLCASSEGQSNTEAFFGQGTRLTVV.

CDR3 DNA: TGCGCCAGCAACCGGGACAGAGCCTACAATGAGCAGTTCTTC. Protein product: CASNRDRAYNEQFF. The chain combines TRBV5-1 with TRBJ2-1; TRBD1 matches 7 bases. Germline V lookup: CDR1 SGHRS, CDR2 YFSETQ. The V and J ends lost 6 bases and 2 bases, in that order; junction bases with no gene match: 5. The CDR3 has 14 amino acids. The variable domain in full, with the rest retrieved from reference TRBV5-1 and TRBJ2-1, is KAGVTQTPRYLIKTRGQQVTLSCSPISGHRSVSWYQQTPGQGLQFLFEYFSETQRNKGNFPGRFSGRQFSNSRSEMNVSTLELGDSALYLCASNRDRAYNEQFFGPGTRLTVL.

This chain links TRBV5-1 with TRBJ1-1; perhaps TRBD1 as D (6 bases). Germline-derived CDR1 and CDR2 are SGHRS and YFSETQ. The V end lost 2 bases, the J end lost 6 bases, and 14 bases lay between the germline ends. The CDR3 is 14 amino acids. In DNA, the CDR3 is TGCGCCAGCAGCTTTCAAGGACAGCCTGCTGAAGCTTTCTTT. As protein: CASSFQGQPAEAFF.

The rearrangement links TRBV9 to TRBJ2-1; 10 bases are shared with TRBD2. The germline gives CDR1 SGDLS, CDR2 YYNGEE. The CDR3 runs 14 residues. The V segment lost 3 bases and the J segment 4 bases; nucleotides outside the gene matches: 1. In DNA, the CDR3 is TGTGCCAGCAGCGGGACTAGCGGTTACAATGAGCAGTTCTTC. Amino acids: CASSGTSGYNEQFF.

This clone came up a few times. V and J are TRBV6-4 and TRBJ2-1, with unresolved D. The V end lost 2 bases, the J end lost 4 bases, and 6 bases lay between the germline ends. Per germline, CDR1 MRHNA and CDR2 SNTAGT. This CDR3 is built from 13 residues. The CDR3 DNA is TGTGCCAGCAGTGACCGCTTGTACAATGAGCAGTTCTTC. This sequence encodes CASSDRLYNEQFF.

The V call is TRBV19, the J call TRBJ2-1; 8 positions agree with TRBD2. CDR3 length equals 15 residues. The V gene end was trimmed by 5 bases and the J gene end by 7 bases; junction bases not matched to a gene: 10. Germline values: CDR1 LNHDA, CDR2 SQIVND (reference sequence). CDR3 sequence: CASSPPGGVGNEQFF. CDR3 sequence (DNA): TGTGCCAGTAGTCCCCCCGGGGGGGTGGGAAATGAGCAGTTCTTC. The complete variable domain, with remaining parts taken from reference TRBV19 and TRBJ2-1, reads DGGITQSPKYLFRKEGQNVTLSCEQNLNHDAMYWYRQDPGQGLRLIYYSQIVNDFQKGDIAEGYSVSREKKESFPLTVTSAQKNPTAFYLCASSPPGGVGNEQFFGPGTRLTVL.

The chain combines TRBV6-1 with TRBJ1-4, with D unclear. Trimming shortened V by 3 bases and J by 8 bases, and 13 bases separated the two germline ends. Germline V CDR1 and CDR2: MNHNS, SASEGT. The CDR3 extends over 14 amino acids. The DNA for the CDR3 is TGTGCCAGCAGTGAGATCGGGCCAGGCGAAAAACTGTTTTTT. Translating gives CASSEIGPGEKLFF.

This sequence joins TRBV18 and TRBJ1-5, with a tentative D call TRBD1 (5 bases). V was cut by 5 bases and J by 7 bases, with 12 bases left in between. Germline V gene data show CDR1 as KGHSH and CDR2 as LQKENI. This CDR3 spans 13 amino acids. CDR3 DNA sequence: TGTGCCAGCTCATGGGGCAGGGAACAGCCCCAGCATTTT. Its translation: CASSWGREQPQHF.

This clone is labeled medium-sized. This sequence joins TRBV6-6 and TRBJ2-7, with 7 nucleotides matching TRBD2. This CDR3 contains 16 residues. The germline gives CDR1 MNHNY, CDR2 SVGAGI (reference sequence). With 7 bases clipped from V and 1 base from J, the junction kept 13 bases outside the gene matches. The CDR3 sequence is CASTYEAGPRSYEQYF. Written as DNA, the CDR3 is TGTGCCAGCACCTACGAAGCGGGACCCAGATCCTACGAGCAGTACTTC.

This clone was detected only a few times. The chain has TRBV27 and TRBJ1-2; D not certain. The V gene's germline CDR1 is MNHEY and CDR2 SMNVEV (reference sequence). V lost 5 bases, J lost 9 bases, and 13 bases lay in between. This CDR3 contains 12 residues. This chain's CDR3 is CASSVNGGRYTF. Written as DNA, the CDR3 is TGTGCCAGCAGTGTGAACGGTGGGCGCTACACCTTC.

V usage is TRBV27 and J usage is TRBJ2-7; D may be TRBD2 (6 bases). Germline CDR1 MNHEY, CDR2 SMNVEV (reference sequence). Trimming removed 3 bases at V and 2 bases at J, with 14 bases between. CDR3 size: 15 residues. The CDR3 DNA sequence: TGTGCCAGCAGTTTTTCGGGGGTCACTACCTACGAGCAGTACTTC. The encoded protein is CASSFSGVTTYEQYF.

This chain uses TRBV7-2 with TRBJ1-1; D is unclear. The V and J ends lost 2 bases and 4 bases respectively, with 5 bases between them. Germline V gene sequence: CDR1 SGHTA, CDR2 FQGNSA. This CDR3 is 12 amino acids long. The CDR3 DNA follows: TGTGCCAGCAGCTTACTCGGCACTGAAGCTTTCTTT. This encodes CASSLLGTEAFF. Looking up the rest from reference TRBV7-2 and TRBJ1-1 gives the full variable domain: GAGVSQSPSNKVTEKGKDVELRCDPISGHTALYWYRQSLGQGLEFLIYFQGNSAPDKSGLPSDRFSAERTGGSVSTLTIQRTQQEDSAVYLCASSLLGTEAFFGQGTRLTVV.

This clone was detected only a few times. This rearrangement joins TRBV9 to TRBJ2-1, with TRBD2 identical over 15 bases. V was clipped by 0 bases and J by 7 bases; unmatched bases: 2. The CDR3 length is 16 residues. Germline V gene lookup returns CDR1 SGDLS and CDR2 YYNGEE. The CDR3 loop reads CASSVGGTSGRNEQFF. CDR3 sequence (DNA): TGTGCCAGCAGCGTAGGTGGGACTAGCGGGAGGAATGAGCAGTTCTTC.

The CDR3 DNA follows: TGTGCCAGCAGTGCCGGGACAGTAGAAGAGACCCAGTACTTC. As protein: CASSAGTVEETQYF. The chain carries TRBV28 and TRBJ2-5, with 7 bases lining up with TRBD1. There are 14 residues in the CDR3. Germline CDR1 and CDR2: MDHEN and SYDVKM. V shed 5 bases, J shed 3 bases, and the junction held 6 bases outside the gene matches.

J is TRBJ1-5 and V is TRBV2; D remains unclear. Deletions cut 6 bases from V and 4 bases from J, with 13 bases between. The CDR3 contains 14 residues. CDR1 is SNHLY and CDR2 is FYNNEI in the germline V gene. CDR3 DNA: TGTGCCAGCAGGCCAACAGATCCTAATCAGCCCCAGCATTTT. Residues: CASRPTDPNQPQHF.

V and J are TRBV19 and TRBJ1-5, with 7 bases aligning to TRBD1. Losses at the gene ends were 4 bases for V and 0 bases for J; bases not matched to a gene: 6. CDR3 size: 16 residues. Germline CDR1 is LNHDA and CDR2 is SQIVND (reference sequence). The CDR3 sequence: CASSTWGQNSNQPQHF. The CDR3 DNA follows: TGTGCCAGTAGTACCTGGGGACAGAATAGCAATCAGCCCCAGCATTTT.

J is TRBJ1-1 and V is TRBV28, with 7 bases that match TRBD1. The germline gives CDR1 MDHEN, CDR2 SYDVKM. V lost 1 base and J lost 5; bases outside the gene matches: 7. The CDR3 loop spans 15 amino acids. The DNA for the CDR3 is TGTGCCAGCAGTTTATTAGGGGGCAGAAGGACTGAAGCTTTCTTT. This codes for CASSLLGGRRTEAFF.

This chain uses TRBV28 with TRBJ2-7; the match to TRBD2 covers 7 bases. This CDR3 contains 14 residues. CDR1 and CDR2 (germline): MDHEN, SYDVKM. V lost 10 bases and J lost 0; bases outside the gene matches: 9. The CDR3 nucleotides are TGTGCCACCACTTCTAGCGGTTCCTCCTACGAGCAGTACTTC. Its protein is CATTSSGSSYEQYF.

The J gene is TRBJ2-5, the V gene TRBV4-1; maybe TRBD1 (6 bases). The J call is in doubt because the DNA end fits TRBJ2-7 better. The CDR3 runs to 13 residues. Germline V lookup: CDR1 MGHRA, CDR2 YSYEKL. CDR3 DNA: TGCGCCAGCAGCCAAGTAGGGGGCTACGAGCAGTACTTC. This sequence encodes CASSQVGGYEQYF.

V usage is TRBV6-6 and J usage is TRBJ1-5; TRBD1 agrees at 10 bases. With V trimmed by 8 bases and J by 10 bases, 11 bases remained unmatched. This CDR3 contains 14 residues. The germline CDR1 and CDR2 sequences are MNHNY and SVGAGI (reference sequence). CDR3 region: CASCRDRGPQPQHF. CDR3 bases: TGTGCCAGCTGCCGGGACAGGGGCCCTCAACCCCAGCATTTT.

This clone was seen only a few times. The chain employs TRBV5-4 and TRBJ1-1; the D is unclear. Trimming pared 2 bases from V and 7 bases from J, leaving 6 bases between. The CDR3 length is 11 residues. Germline V CDR1 and CDR2: SGHNT, YYREEE (reference sequence). The CDR3 here is CASSFTGEAFF. The CDR3 coding sequence is TGTGCCAGCAGCTTTACCGGTGAAGCTTTCTTT.